The table lists the clone carrying this T cell receptor beta chain with a count of one. CDR3 length: 13 residues. Trimming took off 1 base at V and 5 bases at J, with 8 bases between the two ends. Germline V gives CDR1 SEHNR, CDR2 FQNEAQ (reference sequence). This sample is part of a study of T cell responses to AZD1222 COVID-19 vaccine. The table came from immunoSEQ multiplex PCR; TCRdb's copy has only in-frame clones and leaves some out. Of approximately 130,000 clones listed, 80% to 90% were seen once; the top ten hold around a tenth. The TCR comes from an adult who received the AZD1222 COVID-19 vaccine. Sequencing used peripheral blood, obtained 28 days after the second AZD1222 dose. The V call is TRBV7-9, the J call TRBJ1-2; D gene unclear. The CDR3 coding sequence is TGTGCCAGCAGCTTAGGGTCGGATTATGGCTACACCTTC. This gives the protein CASSLGSDYGYTF.